These 6 T cell receptor beta chains were sequenced from one sample in a study of T cells in tuberculosis. Thawed, overnight-rested PBMC were stained with GMM-loaded CD1B tetramer, viability dye and anti-CD3, then sorted. CD1B tetramers were loaded with Rhodococcus equi-derived C32 glucose monomycolate. Sequencing used immunoSEQ multiplex PCR; TCRdb keeps in-frame clones, though not all of them. The data show 60,000 or so clones, under 90% seen once. The specimen was CD1b-GMM tetramer-negative cells sorted from PBMCs. These receptors all stem from an adult woman with latent tuberculosis.

This chain joins TRBV18 and TRBJ2-7, with TRBD1 matching 8 bases. CDR1 is KGHSH, CDR2 LQKENI, per germline. This CDR3 comprises 15 residues. Trimming removed 6 bases from V and 1 base from J; junction bases left unmatched: 8. The CDR3 bases are TGTGCCAGCTCGCTGGACAGGGCGCTATCCTACGAGCAGTACTTC. The encoded protein is CASSLDRALSYEQYF. Full variable domain (missing parts from reference TRBV18 and TRBJ2-7): NAGVMQNPRHLVRRRGQEARLRCSPMKGHSHVYWYRQLPEEGLKFMVYLQKENIIDESGMPKERFSAEFPKEGPSILRIQQVVRGDSAAYFCASSLDRALSYEQYFGPGTRLTVT.

This clone has only a few counts. The chain couples TRBV7-2 to TRBJ2-2; 9 bases map to TRBD2. V dropped 0 bases and J dropped 6; count of bases not matched to a gene: 11. The CDR3 sequence is 18 residues long. Germline V gene sequence: CDR1 SGHTA, CDR2 FQGNSA. CDR3 in DNA: TGTGCCAGCAGCTTAGCAGGATTAGCGGGAGTAGGATCCGGGGAGCTGTTTTTT. This codes for CASSLAGLAGVGSGELFF.

The chain couples TRBV6-5 to TRBJ2-3, with D possibly being TRBD2 (6 bases). CDR1 MNHEY and CDR2 SVGAGI come from the germline V gene. Trimming removed 4 bases at V and 4 bases at J, with 12 bases between. This CDR3 contains 14 residues. The CDR3 reads CASSLGGRADTQYF. CDR3 nucleotide sequence: TGTGCCAGCAGTTTGGGGGGTCGGGCAGATACGCAGTATTTT.

This rearrangement joins TRBV28 to TRBJ1-5; 7 bases fit TRBD1. CDR3 length equals 14 residues. The J segment lost 7 bases and the V segment lost 3 bases, leaving 6 bases of the junction unmatched. The germline V gene encodes CDR1 MDHEN and CDR2 SYDVKM. Written as DNA, the CDR3 is TGTGCCAGCAGTTTCAAGGGGGCCGGGCAGCCCCAGCATTTT. This codes for CASSFKGAGQPQHF. The variable domain in full, with the rest retrieved from reference TRBV28 and TRBJ1-5, is DVKVTQSSRYLVKRTGEKVFLECVQDMDHENMFWYRQDPGLGLRLIYFSYDVKMKEKGDIPEGYSVSREKKERFSLILESASTNQTSMYLCASSFKGAGQPQHFGDGTRLSIL.

The chain is built from TRBV7-8 and TRBJ1-6; tentative D call: TRBD1 (5 bases). Trimming removed 5 bases at V and 8 bases at J, with 16 bases between. CDR1 is SGHVS, CDR2 FQNEAQ, per germline. This CDR3 comprises 15 residues. CDR3 loop: CASSPSWDLDSPLHF. CDR3 bases: TGTGCCAGCAGCCCATCCTGGGACTTGGATTCACCCCTCCACTTT.

The chain has TRBV7-9 and TRBJ1-5, with a weak D call TRBD1 (5 bases). Germline assignment: CDR1 SEHNR and CDR2 FQNEAQ (reference sequence). Trimming removed 5 bases from V and 6 bases from J, with 8 bases in between. The CDR3 spans 12 residues. In nucleotides, the CDR3 is TGTGCCAGCAGCCTAAGGGGTCAGCCCCAGCATTTT. It yields the protein CASSLRGQPQHF.